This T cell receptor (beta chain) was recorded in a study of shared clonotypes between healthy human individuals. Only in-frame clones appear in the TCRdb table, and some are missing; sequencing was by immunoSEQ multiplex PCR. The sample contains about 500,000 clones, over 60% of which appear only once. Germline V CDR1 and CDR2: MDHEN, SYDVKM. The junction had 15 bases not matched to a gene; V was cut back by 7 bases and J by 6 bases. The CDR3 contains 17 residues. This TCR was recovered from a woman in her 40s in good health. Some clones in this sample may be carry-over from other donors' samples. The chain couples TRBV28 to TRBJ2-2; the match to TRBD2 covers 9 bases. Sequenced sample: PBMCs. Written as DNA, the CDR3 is TGTGCCAGCACCGTCACCGCGGGAGGGCCATCTGCCGGGGAGCTGTTTTTT. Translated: CASTVTAGGPSAGELFF.